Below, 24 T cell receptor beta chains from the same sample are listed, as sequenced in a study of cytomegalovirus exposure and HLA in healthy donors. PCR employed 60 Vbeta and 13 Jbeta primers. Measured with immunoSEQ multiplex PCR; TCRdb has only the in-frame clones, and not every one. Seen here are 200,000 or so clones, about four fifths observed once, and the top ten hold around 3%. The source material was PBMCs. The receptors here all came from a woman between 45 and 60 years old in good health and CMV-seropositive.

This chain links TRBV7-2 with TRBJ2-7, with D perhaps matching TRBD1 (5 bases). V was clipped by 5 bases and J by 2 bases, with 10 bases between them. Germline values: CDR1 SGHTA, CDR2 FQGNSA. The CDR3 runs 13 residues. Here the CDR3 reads CASSPRATYEQYF. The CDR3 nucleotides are TGTGCCAGCAGCCCCAGGGCTACCTACGAGCAGTACTTC.

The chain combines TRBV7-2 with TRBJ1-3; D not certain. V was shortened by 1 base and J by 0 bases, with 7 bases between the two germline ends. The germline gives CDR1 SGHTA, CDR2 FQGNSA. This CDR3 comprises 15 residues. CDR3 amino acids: CASSLGGSSGNTIYF. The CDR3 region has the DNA TGTGCCAGCAGCTTAGGTGGCAGCTCTGGAAACACCATATATTTT. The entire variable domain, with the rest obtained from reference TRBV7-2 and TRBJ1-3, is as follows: GAGVSQSPSNKVTEKGKDVELRCDPISGHTALYWYRQSLGQGLEFLIYFQGNSAPDKSGLPSDRFSAERTGGSVSTLTIQRTQQEDSAVYLCASSLGGSSGNTIYFGEGSWLTVV.

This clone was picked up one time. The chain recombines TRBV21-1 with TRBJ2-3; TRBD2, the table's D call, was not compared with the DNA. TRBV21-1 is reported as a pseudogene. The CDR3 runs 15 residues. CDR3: CASSKQRVSTDTQYF. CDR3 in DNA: TGTGCCAGCAGCAAACAGCGGGTTAGCACAGATACGCAGTATTTT.

Here the CDR3 DNA reads TGTGCCAGCAGCCCACCTCAGGGGCGGGGGGCAGATACGCAGTATTTT. It is translated as CASSPPQGRGADTQYF. V and J are TRBV7-6 and TRBJ2-3; 8 bases are a match to TRBD2. Germline lookup yields CDR1 SGHVS and CDR2 FNYEAQ. The CDR3 extends over 16 amino acids. V was clipped by 5 bases and J by 4 bases; unmatched bases: 11. Using reference TRBV7-6 and TRBJ2-3 for the parts outside the CDR3, the full variable domain is GAGVSQSPRYKVTKRGQDVALRCDPISGHVSLYWYRQALGQGPEFLTYFNYEAQQDKSGLPNDRFSAERPEGSISTLTIQRTEQRDSAMYRCASSPPQGRGADTQYFGPGTRLTVL.

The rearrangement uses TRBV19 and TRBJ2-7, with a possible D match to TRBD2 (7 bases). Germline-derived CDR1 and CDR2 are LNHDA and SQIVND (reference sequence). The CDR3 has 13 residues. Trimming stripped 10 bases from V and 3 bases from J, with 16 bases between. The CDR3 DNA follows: TGTGCCACCGGCCGGGGGGCGGACTACGAGCAGTACTTC. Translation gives CATGRGADYEQYF. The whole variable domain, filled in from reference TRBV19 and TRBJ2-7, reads DGGITQSPKYLFRKEGQNVTLSCEQNLNHDAMYWYRQDPGQGLRLIYYSQIVNDFQKGDIAEGYSVSREKKESFPLTVTSAQKNPTAFYLCATGRGADYEQYFGPGTRLTVT.

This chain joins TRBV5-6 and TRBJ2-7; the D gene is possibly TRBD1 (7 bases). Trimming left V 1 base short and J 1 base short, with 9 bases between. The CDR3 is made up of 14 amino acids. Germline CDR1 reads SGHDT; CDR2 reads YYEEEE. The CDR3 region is CASSLPGGSYEQYF. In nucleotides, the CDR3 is TGTGCCAGCAGCTTGCCAGGGGGGTCCTACGAGCAGTACTTC.

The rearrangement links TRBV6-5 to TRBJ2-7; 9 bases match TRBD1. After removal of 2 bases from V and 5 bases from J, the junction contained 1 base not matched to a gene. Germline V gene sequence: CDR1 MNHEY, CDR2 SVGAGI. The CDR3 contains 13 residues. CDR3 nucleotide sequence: TGTGCCAGCAGTTACAGGACAGGGGACGAGCAGTACTTC. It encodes CASSYRTGDEQYF.

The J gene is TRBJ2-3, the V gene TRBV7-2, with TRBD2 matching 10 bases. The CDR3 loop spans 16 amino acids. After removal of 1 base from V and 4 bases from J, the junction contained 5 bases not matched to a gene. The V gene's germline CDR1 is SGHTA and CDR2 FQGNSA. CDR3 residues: CASSLGSGGASDTQYF. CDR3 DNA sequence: TGTGCCAGCAGCTTAGGGAGCGGGGGGGCGTCAGATACGCAGTATTTT.

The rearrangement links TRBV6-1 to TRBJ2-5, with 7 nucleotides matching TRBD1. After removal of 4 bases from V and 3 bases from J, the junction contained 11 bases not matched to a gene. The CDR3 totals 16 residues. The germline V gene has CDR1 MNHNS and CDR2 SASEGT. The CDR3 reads CASSGAPGQPEETQYF. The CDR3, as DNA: TGTGCCAGCAGTGGGGCCCCGGGACAGCCCGAAGAGACCCAGTACTTC.

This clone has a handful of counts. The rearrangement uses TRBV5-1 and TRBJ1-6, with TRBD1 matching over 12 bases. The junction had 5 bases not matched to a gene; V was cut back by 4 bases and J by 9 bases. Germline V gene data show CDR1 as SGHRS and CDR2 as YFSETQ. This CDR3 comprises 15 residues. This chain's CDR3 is CASSPGTGGRSPLHF. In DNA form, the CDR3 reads TGCGCCAGCAGCCCCGGGACAGGGGGCCGTTCACCCCTCCACTTT.

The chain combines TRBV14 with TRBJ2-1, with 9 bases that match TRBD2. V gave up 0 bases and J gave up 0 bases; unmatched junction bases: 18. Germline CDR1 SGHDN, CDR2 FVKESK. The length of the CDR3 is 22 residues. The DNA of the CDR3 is TGTGCCAGCAGCCAAGATAAACCCCGGCGGGGGGGCAGGTGGAGCTCCTACAATGAGCAGTTCTTC. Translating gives CASSQDKPRRGGRWSSYNEQFF.

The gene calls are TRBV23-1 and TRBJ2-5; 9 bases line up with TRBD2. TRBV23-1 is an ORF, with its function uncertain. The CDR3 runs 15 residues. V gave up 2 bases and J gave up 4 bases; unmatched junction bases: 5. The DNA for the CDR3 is TGCGCCAGCAGTCAAGCGGGGGGGGACGGAGAGACCCAGTACTTC. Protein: CASSQAGGDGETQYF.

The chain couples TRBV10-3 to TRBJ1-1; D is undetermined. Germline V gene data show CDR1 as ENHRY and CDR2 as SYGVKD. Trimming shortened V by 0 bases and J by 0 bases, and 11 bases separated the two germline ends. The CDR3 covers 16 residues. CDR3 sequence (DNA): TGTGCCATCAGTGAGTCGATAGCTTTGCTGAACACTGAAGCTTTCTTT. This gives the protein CAISESIALLNTEAFF.

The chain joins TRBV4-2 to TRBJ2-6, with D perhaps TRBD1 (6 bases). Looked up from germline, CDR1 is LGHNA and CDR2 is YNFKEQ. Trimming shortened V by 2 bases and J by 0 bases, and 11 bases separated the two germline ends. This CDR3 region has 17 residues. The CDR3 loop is CASSQTGSLSGANVLTF. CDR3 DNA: TGTGCCAGCAGCCAAACAGGGAGCCTCTCTGGGGCCAACGTCCTGACTTTC.

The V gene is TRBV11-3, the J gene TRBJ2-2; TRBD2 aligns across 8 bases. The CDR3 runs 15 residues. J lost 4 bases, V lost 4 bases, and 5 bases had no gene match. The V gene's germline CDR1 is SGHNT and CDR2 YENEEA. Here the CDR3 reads CASSSNREGTGELFF. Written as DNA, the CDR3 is TGTGCCAGCAGCTCCAACCGGGAGGGCACCGGGGAGCTGTTTTTT.

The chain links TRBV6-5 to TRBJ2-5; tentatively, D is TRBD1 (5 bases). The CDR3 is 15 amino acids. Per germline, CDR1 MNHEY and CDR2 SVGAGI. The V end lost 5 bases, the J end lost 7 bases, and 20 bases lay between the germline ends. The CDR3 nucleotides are TGTGCCAGCAGTCTGGACCAGGGCGGATTGAGGACCCAGTACTTC. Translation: CASSLDQGGLRTQYF.

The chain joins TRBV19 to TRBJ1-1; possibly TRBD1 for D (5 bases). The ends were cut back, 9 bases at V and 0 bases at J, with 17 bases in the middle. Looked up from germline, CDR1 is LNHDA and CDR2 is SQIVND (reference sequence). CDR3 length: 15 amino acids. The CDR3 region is CASTTGSTMNTEAFF. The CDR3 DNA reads TGTGCCAGCACAACAGGAAGTACGATGAACACTGAAGCTTTCTTT.

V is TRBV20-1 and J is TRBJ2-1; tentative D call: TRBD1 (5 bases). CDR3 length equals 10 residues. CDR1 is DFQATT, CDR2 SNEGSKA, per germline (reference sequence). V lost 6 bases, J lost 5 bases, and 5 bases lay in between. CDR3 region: CSARDNEQFF. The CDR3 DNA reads TGCAGTGCCAGGGACAATGAGCAGTTCTTC.

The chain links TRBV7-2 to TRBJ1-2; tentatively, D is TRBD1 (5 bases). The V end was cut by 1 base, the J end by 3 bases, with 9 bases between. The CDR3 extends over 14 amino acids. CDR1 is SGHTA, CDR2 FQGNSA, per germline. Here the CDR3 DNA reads TGTGCCAGCAGCTTAGAGACAGCCGACTATGGCTACACCTTC. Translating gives CASSLETADYGYTF.

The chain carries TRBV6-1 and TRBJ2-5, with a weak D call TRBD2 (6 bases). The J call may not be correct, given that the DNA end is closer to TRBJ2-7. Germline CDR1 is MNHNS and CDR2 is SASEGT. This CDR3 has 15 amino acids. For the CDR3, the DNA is TGTGCCAGCAGTAAGGGAGGACTTATCTCCTACGAGCAGTACTTC. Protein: CASSKGGLISYEQYF.

The CDR3, as DNA: TGTGCCAGCAGTAACGGACTAGCGGGGCACGGGGAGCTGTTTTTT. Protein sequence: CASSNGLAGHGELFF. J is TRBJ2-2 and V is TRBV6-1; 12 bases line up with TRBD2. Germline lookup yields CDR1 MNHNS and CDR2 SASEGT. The trim removed 5 bases at V and 7 bases at J, leaving 5 bases unmatched. This CDR3 comprises 15 residues.

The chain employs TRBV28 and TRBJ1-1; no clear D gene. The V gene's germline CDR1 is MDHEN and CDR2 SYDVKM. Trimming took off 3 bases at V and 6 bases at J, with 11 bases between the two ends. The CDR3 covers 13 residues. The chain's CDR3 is CASSFLLASEAFF. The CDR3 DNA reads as TGTGCCAGCAGTTTTCTTTTGGCATCTGAAGCTTTCTTT.

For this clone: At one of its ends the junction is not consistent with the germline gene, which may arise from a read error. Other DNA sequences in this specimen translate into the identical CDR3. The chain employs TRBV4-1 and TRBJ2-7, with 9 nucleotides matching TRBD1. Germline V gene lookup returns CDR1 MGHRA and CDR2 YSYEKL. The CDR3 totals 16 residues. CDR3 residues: CASSQEGQGHSYEQYF. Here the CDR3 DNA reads TGTGCCAGCAGCCAAGAAGGACAGGGGCACTCCTACGAGCAGTACTTC.

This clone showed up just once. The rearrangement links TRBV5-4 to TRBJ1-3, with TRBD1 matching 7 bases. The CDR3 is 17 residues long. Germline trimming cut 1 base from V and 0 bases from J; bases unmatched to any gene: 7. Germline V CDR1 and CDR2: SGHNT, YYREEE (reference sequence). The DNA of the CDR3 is TGTGCCAGCAGCTTGATTTGGGGACAGAGCTCTGGAAACACCATATATTTT. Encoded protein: CASSLIWGQSSGNTIYF.